The 5 T cell receptor beta chains listed next were all sequenced from one sample in a study of human T cells and chemical hapten exposure. The time point: pre-sensitization, week 0. Treatment here: therapeutic diphenylcyclopropenone sensitization with weekly scalp DPC. TCRdb re-derived calls from the RACE reads in MiXCR, one entry per CDR3 protein. The sample shows 300,000 to 400,000 distinct CDR3 sequences, 5% to 6.5% of them seen only once. Sequences were derived from whole blood, sampled in connection with sensitization to the hapten diphenylcyclopropenone (DPC). These receptors all come from a woman aged 50 to 60 with alopecia areata. Some clones in this sample may be carry-over from other donors' samples.

This clonotype was seen at least ten times. The V gene is TRBV28, the J gene TRBJ1-2; 7 nucleotides line up with TRBD1. The germline gives CDR1 MDHEN, CDR2 SYDVKM. V was clipped by 6 bases and J by 5 bases; unmatched bases: 9. This CDR3 has 14 residues. CDR3 protein: CASSYPTGAYGYTF. CDR3 nucleotides: TGTGCCAGCAGCTACCCCACAGGGGCGTATGGCTACACCTTC.

This clonotype was seen at least ten times. This sequence joins TRBV7-9 and TRBJ2-2; no firm D call. The CDR3 is 16 amino acids. Germline V gives CDR1 SEHNR, CDR2 FQNEAQ (reference sequence). The V end lost 5 bases, the J end lost 0 bases, and 13 bases lay between the germline ends. This CDR3 is CASSPIDKTNTGELFF. The CDR3 DNA is TGTGCCAGCAGCCCCATTGACAAGACGAACACCGGGGAGCTGTTTTTT.

This clonotype was recorded many times. The chain has TRBV2 and TRBJ2-2; D is perhaps TRBD2 (6 bases). CDR1 and CDR2 (germline): SNHLY, FYNNEI. The CDR3 has 13 amino acids. Trimming removed 6 bases at V and 2 bases at J, with 7 bases between. CDR3 in amino acids: CASSGLNTGELFF. CDR3 nucleotides: TGTGCCAGCAGCGGACTAAACACCGGGGAGCTGTTTTTT.

This clonotype has a count of ten or more. The V and J genes are TRBV4-2 and TRBJ2-5; no clear D. Per the germline V gene, CDR1 is LGHNA and CDR2 is YNFKEQ. The V end was cut by 0 bases, the J end by 4 bases, with 12 bases between. The CDR3 contains 15 residues. The CDR3 here is CASSQEGETSETQYF. As DNA, the CDR3 is TGTGCCAGCAGCCAAGAAGGCGAGACATCAGAGACCCAGTACTTC.

This clonotype has a handful of counts. V usage is TRBV6-2 or TRBV6-3 and J usage is TRBJ1-1; D unresolved. The V end lost 4 bases, the J end lost 5 bases, and 11 bases lay between the germline ends. Germline CDR1 MNHEY, CDR2 SVGEGT. CDR3 size: 13 residues. The CDR3 DNA follows: TGTGCCAGCAGTTCCCTCCCCGAGACTGAAGCTTTCTTT. Protein product: CASSSLPETEAFF.